The 9 T cell receptor beta chains below were found in one sample sequenced in a study of T cell responses to AZD1222 COVID-19 vaccine. Sequencing used immunoSEQ multiplex PCR; TCRdb keeps in-frame clones, though not all of them. The sample has about 110,000 clones, 65% to 85% seen once. The starting material was peripheral blood, obtained on day 0 of AZD1222 vaccination. The source is an adult in good health.

This clone was counted only a few times. V gene TRBV7-9 combines with J gene TRBJ2-7; TRBD1 matches 8 bases. The CDR3 has 13 residues. Germline CDR1 and CDR2: SEHNR and FQNEAQ (reference sequence). The V segment lost 8 bases and the J segment 6 bases; nucleotides outside the gene matches: 9. CDR3 protein: CASRKQGASEQYF. In nucleotides, the CDR3 is TGTGCCAGCCGCAAGCAGGGGGCTTCCGAGCAGTACTTC.

The genes are TRBV25-1 and TRBJ2-1, with TRBD1 identical over 7 bases. Trimming removed 6 bases from V and 5 bases from J; junction bases left unmatched: 13. Germline V gene sequence: CDR1 MGHDK, CDR2 SYGVNS. The CDR3 contains 16 residues. The CDR3 reads CASRDRAGTVDNEQFF. The CDR3 coding sequence is TGTGCCAGCAGGGACCGCGCCGGGACAGTTGACAATGAGCAGTTCTTC.

The chain couples TRBV6-5 to TRBJ1-4; D is ambiguous. The CDR3 runs to 12 residues. Germline V gives CDR1 MNHEY, CDR2 SVGAGI. The V end lost 5 bases, the J end lost 7 bases, and 8 bases lay between the germline ends. Here the CDR3 reads CASSPPGEKLFF. For the CDR3, the DNA is TGTGCCAGCAGTCCGCCTGGTGAAAAACTGTTTTTT.

DNA for the CDR3: TGTGCCAGCAGTCACAGGGGGTCGAGGTATGGCTACACCTTC. This sequence encodes CASSHRGSRYGYTF. The chain is built from TRBV28 and TRBJ1-2; 8 nucleotides align to TRBD1. The CDR3 contains 14 residues. Germline values: CDR1 MDHEN, CDR2 SYDVKM. The ends lost 5 bases at V and 5 bases at J; junction bases unmatched: 7.

This clone has just one count. The chain couples TRBV6-2 or TRBV6-3 to TRBJ2-3; 8 bases are shared with TRBD2. The CDR3 extends over 15 amino acids. In germline, CDR1 is MNHEY, CDR2 SVGEGT. The V and J ends lost 7 bases and 3 bases, in that order; junction bases with no gene match: 9. The CDR3 DNA is TGTGCCAGCACCCCGGGGGGGGCCCTGACAGATACGCAGTATTTT. Its translation: CASTPGGALTDTQYF.

The rearrangement joins TRBV19 to TRBJ1-1; the D is unclear. V lost 3 bases to trimming and J lost 6 bases, with 11 bases between them. CDR1 is LNHDA and CDR2 is SQIVND in the germline V gene (reference sequence). The CDR3 length is 13 residues. The CDR3 DNA is TGTGCCAGTAGTATGGGAGGGTTGCCTGAAGCTTTCTTT. Protein: CASSMGGLPEAFF.

The CDR3: CASSFMPADNQPQHF. The CDR3 DNA is TGTGCCAGCAGCTTCATGCCAGCCGATAATCAGCCCCAGCATTTT. The genes are TRBV5-5 and TRBJ1-5, with D unclear. The germline V gene has CDR1 SGHKS and CDR2 YYEKEE (reference sequence). V lost 2 bases, J lost 4 bases, and 13 bases lay in between. There are 15 residues in the CDR3.

The chain couples TRBV5-1 to TRBJ1-2, with unresolved D. Germline V gene data show CDR1 as SGHRS and CDR2 as YFSETQ. The CDR3 covers 13 residues. V was trimmed by 0 bases and J by 3 bases, leaving 6 bases between them. The CDR3 region has the DNA TGCGCCAGCAGCTTGGACAGTCACTATGGCTACACCTTC. This codes for CASSLDSHYGYTF.

The V and J genes are TRBV18 and TRBJ2-5; D perhaps matches TRBD1 (6 bases). The CDR3 contains 13 residues. The V end was cut by 4 bases, the J end by 2 bases, with 8 bases between. Germline V CDR1 and CDR2: KGHSH, LQKENI. The CDR3 region is CASSRGQQETQYF. Written as DNA, the CDR3 is TGTGCCAGCTCACGGGGACAACAAGAGACCCAGTACTTC.